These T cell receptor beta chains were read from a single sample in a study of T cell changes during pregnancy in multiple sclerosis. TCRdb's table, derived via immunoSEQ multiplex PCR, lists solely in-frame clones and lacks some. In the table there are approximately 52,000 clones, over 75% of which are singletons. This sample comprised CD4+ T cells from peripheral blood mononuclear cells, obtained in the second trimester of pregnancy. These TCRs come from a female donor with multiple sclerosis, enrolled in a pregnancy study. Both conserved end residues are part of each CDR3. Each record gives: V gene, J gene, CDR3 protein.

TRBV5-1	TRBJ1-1	CASSPRTGGNTEAFF
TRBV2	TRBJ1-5	CASSDRASNQPQHF
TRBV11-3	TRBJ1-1	CASSLEATGDTEAFF
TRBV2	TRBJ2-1	CASIVGRAYNEQFF
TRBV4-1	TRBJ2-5	CASSRTALETQYF
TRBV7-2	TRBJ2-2	CASTHPPGTANTGELFF
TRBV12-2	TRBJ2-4	CASRNGLAGDAKNIQYF
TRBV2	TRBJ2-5	CASSLGLAGGEETQYF
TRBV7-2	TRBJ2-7	CASSSYPGTIYEQYF
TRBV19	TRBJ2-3	CASSMFSVASGSADTQYF
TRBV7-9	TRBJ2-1	CASSPLRGEGQNNEQFF
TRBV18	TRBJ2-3	CASSPHSTDTQYF
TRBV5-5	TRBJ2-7	CASSLGPGTSGYEQYF
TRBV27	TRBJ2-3	CASSFGTSGGTQYF
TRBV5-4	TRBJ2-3	CASSVGQRTDTQYF
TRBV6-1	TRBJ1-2	CASSEASEGANGYTF
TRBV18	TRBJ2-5	CASSPPSRELETQYF
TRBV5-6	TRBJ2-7	CASSLRTGGIFYEQYF
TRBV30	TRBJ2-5	CAWTYQETQYF
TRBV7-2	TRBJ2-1	CASAKAAIGSYNEQFF
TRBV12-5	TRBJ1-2	CASGLTLGQTANYGYTF
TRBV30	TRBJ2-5	CAWNGGSKTQYF
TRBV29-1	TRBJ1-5	CSGLRTGKIQDNNQPQHF
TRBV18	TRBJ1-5	CASSPGLGQGNQPQHF
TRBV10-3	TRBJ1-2	CAISLDRGSDGYTF
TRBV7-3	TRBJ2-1	CASSLRAMGGNEQFF
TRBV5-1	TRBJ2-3	CASSQGDGLAVTDTQYF
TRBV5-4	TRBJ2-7	CASSLRLAGGWGEQYF
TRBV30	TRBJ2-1	CAWTKRGGNEQFF
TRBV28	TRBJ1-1	CASRDRDTEAFF
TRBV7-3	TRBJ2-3	CASSLLGSDTQYF
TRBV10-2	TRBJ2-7	CASSNPGGVRSYEQYF
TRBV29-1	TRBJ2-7	CSVVRGSSLSEQYF
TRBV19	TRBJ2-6	CASSMTGGANVLTF
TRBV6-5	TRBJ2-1	CASSLYSYNEQFF
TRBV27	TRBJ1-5	CAGWTKNSNQPQHF
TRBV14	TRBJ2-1	CASSQEQAGWEEQFF
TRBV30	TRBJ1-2	CAWSQDRPPNYGYTF
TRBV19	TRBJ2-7	CASKRQGTYEQYF
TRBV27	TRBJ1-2	CASSLSGGGRDYGYTF
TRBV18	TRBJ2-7	CASSPLSSYEQYF
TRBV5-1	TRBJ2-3	CASTDTGNGATDTQYF
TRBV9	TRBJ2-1	CASSQSGVTYNEQFF
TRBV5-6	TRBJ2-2	CASTRAGAGTGELFF
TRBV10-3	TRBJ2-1	CATGLAGGSSYNEQFF
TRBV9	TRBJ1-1	CASSVNGNTGAEAFF
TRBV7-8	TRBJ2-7	CASSLNERKSSYEQYF
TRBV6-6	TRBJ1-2	CASSYSASAFYGYTF
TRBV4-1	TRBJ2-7	CASSHPTGHGAAYEQYF
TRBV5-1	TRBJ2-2	CASSLVDSQTGELFF
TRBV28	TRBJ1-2	CASSLFAYRGNYGYTF
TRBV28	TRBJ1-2	CASSLRMREDTF